The 18 T cell receptor beta chains listed next were all sequenced from one sample in a study of T cell clones after liver transplantation. Only in-frame clones appear in the TCRdb table, and some are missing; sequencing was by immunoSEQ multiplex PCR. The sample carries more than 70,000 clones, around 78% recorded once. Sequenced material: CD4+ T cells from blood, taken at the 22-month timepoint. The receptor source for this set is a human patient who received a liver transplant. Some T cells may be supplied by the graft donor.

The chain is built from TRBV25-1 and TRBJ2-1, with 12 bases that match TRBD2. V shed 2 bases and J 7 bases; nucleotides not matched to a gene: 9. Germline V lookup: CDR1 MGHDK, CDR2 SYGVNS. This CDR3 is built from 17 residues. CDR3 sequence: CASSEAFPSGRANEQFF. The CDR3 bases are TGTGCCAGCAGTGAAGCTTTCCCTAGCGGGAGGGCAAATGAGCAGTTCTTC.

This chain connects TRBV5-1 to TRBJ2-2; TRBD2 is a possible D gene (6 bases). V shed 7 bases and J shed 2 bases, with 9 bases lying between them. Per germline, CDR1 SGHRS and CDR2 YFSETQ. The CDR3 is made up of 13 amino acids. The CDR3 protein is CASSGDNTGELFF. CDR3 coding DNA: TGCGCCAGCTCGGGAGACAACACCGGGGAGCTGTTTTTT.

The gene calls are TRBV5-1 and TRBJ2-2; D gene ambiguous. The CDR3 totals 11 residues. CDR1 is SGHRS and CDR2 is YFSETQ in the germline V gene. Trimming cost V 5 bases and J 9 bases, with 8 bases left between them. The CDR3, as DNA: TGCGCCAGCAGTTACGACCGGGAGCTGTTTTTT. Encoded protein: CASSYDRELFF.

The genes are TRBV7-2 and TRBJ2-1; D is ambiguous. V lost 1 base and J 5 bases, leaving 12 bases between the germline ends. CDR3 size: 15 residues. In germline, CDR1 is SGHTA, CDR2 FQGNSA. CDR3 sequence: CASSLEKARDNEQFF. DNA for the CDR3: TGTGCCAGCAGCTTAGAGAAAGCTAGAGACAATGAGCAGTTCTTC.

To note about this clone: A junction boundary mismatches the germline segment, possibly from a read error. This chain links TRBV5-1 with TRBJ2-2; the D gene is possibly TRBD2 (6 bases). Germline CDR1 reads SGHRS; CDR2 reads YFSETQ. The CDR3 is made up of 16 amino acids. CDR3 DNA sequence: TGTGCCAGTAAAGGGAGGACTGGGTTCCCCACCGGGGAGCTGTTTTTT. Translation gives CASKGRTGFPTGELFF.

This sequence joins TRBV7-3 and TRBJ2-3; possible D gene TRBD1, 5 bases. The CDR3 spans 14 residues. Germline-derived CDR1 and CDR2 are SGHTA and FQGTGA. V was shortened by 2 bases and J by 3 bases, with 9 bases between the two germline ends. CDR3 DNA sequence: TGTGCCAGCAGCTTAGGCAAGGGGACAGATACGCAGTATTTT. Protein sequence: CASSLGKGTDTQYF.

This clone is medium-sized in the sample. This chain connects TRBV2 to TRBJ2-5; D gene unclear. V dropped 10 bases and J dropped 2 bases, with 11 bases sitting between them. This CDR3 spans 12 amino acids. Germline CDR1 reads SNHLY; CDR2 reads FYNNEI. CDR3 residues: CATGPRQETQYF. The CDR3 nucleotides are TGTGCCACCGGTCCCAGACAAGAGACCCAGTACTTC.

The chain is built from TRBV28 and TRBJ1-2; maybe TRBD1 (6 bases). The V gene lost 7 bases and the J gene lost 7 bases, with 16 bases spanning the gap. CDR3 length: 13 amino acids. Germline V lookup: CDR1 MDHEN, CDR2 SYDVKM. For the CDR3, the DNA is TGTGCCAGCAAGGCGGACAGATCATCTGGCTACACCTTC. Residues: CASKADRSSGYTF.

The J gene is TRBJ2-3, the V gene TRBV5-5; TRBD2 might be the D (7 bases). From germline, CDR1 is SGHKS and CDR2 YYEKEE (reference sequence). The V end was cut by 2 bases, the J end by 4 bases, with 20 bases between. The CDR3 has 17 residues. The chain's CDR3 is CASSFSSGGGVPDTQYF. CDR3 DNA sequence: TGTGCCAGCAGCTTTTCTAGCGGAGGGGGGGTACCAGATACGCAGTATTTT.

V is TRBV28 and J is TRBJ1-1; D not resolved. The CDR3 is 14 residues long. Trimming took 7 bases from V and 0 from J, leaving 12 bases between them. Per the germline V gene, CDR1 is MDHEN and CDR2 is SYDVKM. CDR3 DNA sequence: TGTGCCAGCACCCTAGCCCCTATGAACACTGAAGCTTTCTTT. It encodes CASTLAPMNTEAFF.

V gene TRBV5-1 combines with J gene TRBJ1-2, with a weak D call TRBD1 (6 bases). V was shortened by 7 bases and J by 6 bases, with 22 bases between the two germline ends. Germline-derived CDR1 and CDR2 are SGHRS and YFSETQ. There are 15 residues in the CDR3. The CDR3 bases are TGCGCCAGCGTTTCAAGACCGGACAGTCGCCATGGCTACACCTTC. Translated: CASVSRPDSRHGYTF.

This rearrangement joins TRBV6-5 to TRBJ1-3, with 9 bases fitting TRBD1. The CDR3 has 16 amino acids. Germline V gene data show CDR1 as MNHEY and CDR2 as SVGAGI. After removal of 0 bases from V and 3 bases from J, the junction contained 3 bases not matched to a gene. The CDR3 protein is CASSYSGDRVGNTIYF. In DNA form, the CDR3 reads TGTGCCAGCAGTTACTCGGGGGACAGGGTTGGAAACACCATATATTTT.

A note on this clone: This same CDR3 is encoded by further DNA sequences in the sample. This chain joins TRBV9 and TRBJ1-5, with D hard to call. The germline V gene encodes CDR1 SGDLS and CDR2 YYNGEE. CDR3 length: 16 amino acids. The germline V and J ends were trimmed by 0 bases and 5 bases, with 15 bases remaining between them. The CDR3 DNA sequence: TGTGCCAGCAGCGTAGATCCAGGAGGCGAGGATCAGCCCCAGCATTTT. This translates into CASSVDPGGEDQPQHF. Looking up the rest from reference TRBV9 and TRBJ1-5 gives the full variable domain: DSGVTQTPKHLITATGQRVTLRCSPRSGDLSVYWYQQSLDQGLQFLIQYYNGEERAKGNILERFSAQQFPDLHSELNLSSLELGDSALYFCASSVDPGGEDQPQHFGDGTRLSIL.

The gene calls are TRBV19 and TRBJ2-2; no reliable D call. Deletions cut 4 bases from V and 0 bases from J, with 9 bases between. The V gene's germline CDR1 is LNHDA and CDR2 SQIVND (reference sequence). This CDR3 has 15 residues. CDR3 loop: CASSRVGTNTGELFF. CDR3 coding DNA: TGTGCCAGTAGTAGGGTGGGGACGAACACCGGGGAGCTGTTTTTT.

The chain employs TRBV5-6 and TRBJ2-3; 8 positions agree with TRBD2. The J segment lost 3 bases and the V segment lost 4 bases, leaving 7 bases of the junction unmatched. The CDR3 is 15 amino acids. In germline, CDR1 is SGHDT, CDR2 YYEEEE. The CDR3: CASSTMTSATDTQYF. The CDR3 bases are TGTGCCAGCAGCACCATGACTAGCGCAACAGATACGCAGTATTTT.

V usage is TRBV29-1 and J usage is TRBJ1-2; D is possibly TRBD1 (5 bases). The CDR3 loop spans 12 amino acids. Trimming left V 8 bases short and J 2 bases short, with 12 bases between. Per germline, CDR1 SQVTM and CDR2 ANQGSEA. The CDR3, as DNA: TGCAGCTGCTACGCAGGGAACTATGGCTACACCTTC. Translated: CSCYAGNYGYTF.

The V call is TRBV14, the J call TRBJ1-1, with a tentative D call TRBD1 (6 bases). The V gene's germline CDR1 is SGHDN and CDR2 FVKESK. Trimming cost V 3 bases and J 1 base, with 12 bases left between them. The CDR3 sequence is 15 residues long. For the CDR3, the DNA is TGTGCCAGCAGCCACCAACAGGGTCCGAACACTGAAGCTTTCTTT. It specifies CASSHQQGPNTEAFF. Drawing the rest from reference TRBV14 and TRBJ1-1, the complete variable domain is EAGVTQFPSHSVIEKGQTVTLRCDPISGHDNLYWYRRVMGKEIKFLLHFVKESKQDESGMPNNRFLAERTGGTYSTLKVQPAELEDSGVYFCASSHQQGPNTEAFFGQGTRLTVV.

The chain carries TRBV6-6 and TRBJ1-1, with a possible D match to TRBD1 (5 bases). The CDR3 is 15 amino acids. CDR1 is MNHNY and CDR2 is SVGAGI in the germline V gene (reference sequence). V lost 5 bases to trimming and J lost 1 base, with 14 bases between them. DNA of the CDR3: TGTGCCAGCAGTCTCCCCGGGGCTACGAACACTGAAGCTTTCTTT. Translation gives CASSLPGATNTEAFF.